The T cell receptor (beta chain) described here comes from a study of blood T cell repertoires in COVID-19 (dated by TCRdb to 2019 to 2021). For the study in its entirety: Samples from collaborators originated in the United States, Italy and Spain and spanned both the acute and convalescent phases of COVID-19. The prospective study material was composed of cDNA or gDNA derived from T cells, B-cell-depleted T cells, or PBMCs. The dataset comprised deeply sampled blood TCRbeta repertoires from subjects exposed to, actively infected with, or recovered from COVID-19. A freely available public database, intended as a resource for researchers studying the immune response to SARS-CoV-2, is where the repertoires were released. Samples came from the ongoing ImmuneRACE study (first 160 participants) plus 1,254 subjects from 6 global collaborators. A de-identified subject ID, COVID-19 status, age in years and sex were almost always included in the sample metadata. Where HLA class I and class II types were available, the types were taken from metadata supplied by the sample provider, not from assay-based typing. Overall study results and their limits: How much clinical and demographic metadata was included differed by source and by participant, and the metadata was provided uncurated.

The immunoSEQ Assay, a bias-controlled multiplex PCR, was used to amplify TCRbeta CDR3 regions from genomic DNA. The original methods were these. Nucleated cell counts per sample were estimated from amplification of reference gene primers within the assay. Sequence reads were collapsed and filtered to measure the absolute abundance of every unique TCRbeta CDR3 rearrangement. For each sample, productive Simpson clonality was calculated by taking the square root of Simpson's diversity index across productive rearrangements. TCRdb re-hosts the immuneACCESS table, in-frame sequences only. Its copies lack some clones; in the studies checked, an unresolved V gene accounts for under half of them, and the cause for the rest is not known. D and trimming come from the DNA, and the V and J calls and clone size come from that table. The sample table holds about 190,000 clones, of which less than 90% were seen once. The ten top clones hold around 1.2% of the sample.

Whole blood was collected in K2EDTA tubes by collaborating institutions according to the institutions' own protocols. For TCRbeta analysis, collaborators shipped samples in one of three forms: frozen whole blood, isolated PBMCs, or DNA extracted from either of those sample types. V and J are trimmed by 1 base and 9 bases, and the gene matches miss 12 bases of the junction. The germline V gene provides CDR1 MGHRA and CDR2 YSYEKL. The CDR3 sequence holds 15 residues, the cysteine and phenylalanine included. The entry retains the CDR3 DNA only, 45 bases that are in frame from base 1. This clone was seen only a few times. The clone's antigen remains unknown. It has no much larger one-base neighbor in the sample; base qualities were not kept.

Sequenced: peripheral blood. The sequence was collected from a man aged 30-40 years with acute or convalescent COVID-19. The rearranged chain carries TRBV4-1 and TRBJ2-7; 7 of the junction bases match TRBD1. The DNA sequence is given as TGCGCCAGCAGCCAAGGACAGGGAATCGGAGTCGGGCAGTACTTC. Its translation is CASSQGQGIGVGQYF.